A selection of T cell receptor beta chains follows, all from one sample in a study of patients and donors after allogeneic stem cell transplantation. TCRdb passed the RT-PCR reads through MiXCR, listing each CDR3 protein once. Counted here are some 90,000 distinct CDR3 sequences, about 48% occurring once; the ten biggest clones make up roughly two thirds. The sample consisted of blood, either unsorted or a sorted T cell fraction (not recorded which). The source of these receptors is a human donor who was either an allogeneic HSCT recipient or a stem cell or donor lymphocyte infusion donor (not recorded which). It is not recorded whose cells these are; they may come from a transplant donor. Each CDR3 is given with its conserved first and last residue. A D gene is named only where the DNA matches it firmly. Only part of the rows carry a size: once, few, many, or a class if the clone is expanded.

abundance: -; j_gene: TRBJ1-5; v_gene: TRBV12-3/TRBV12-4; d_gene: -; CDR3nt: TGTGCCAGCAGTTCTGCACAGGCCACCAATCAGCCCCAGCATTTT; CDR3aa: CASSSAQATNQPQHF
abundance: few; j_gene: TRBJ1-4; v_gene: TRBV7-8; d_gene: TRBD1; CDR3nt: TGTGCCAGCAGACCGGGACAGGGTTTCGAAAAACTGTTTTTT; CDR3aa: CASRPGQGFEKLFF
abundance: many; j_gene: TRBJ1-1; v_gene: TRBV15; d_gene: -; CDR3nt: TGTGCCACCAGCCCAGGGCTGAACACTGAAGCTTTCTTT; CDR3aa: CATSPGLNTEAFF
abundance: -; j_gene: TRBJ1-1; v_gene: TRBV28; d_gene: -; CDR3nt: TGTGCCAGCAGTAGTGAAGTTTTAGCTTTCTTT; CDR3aa: CASSSEVLAFF
abundance: -; j_gene: TRBJ2-1; v_gene: TRBV9; d_gene: TRBD1; CDR3nt: TGTGCCAGCAGCCTCCCGGGACAGGCGCCAAATGAGCAGTTCTTC; CDR3aa: CASSLPGQAPNEQFF
abundance: -; j_gene: TRBJ1-5; v_gene: TRBV12-3/TRBV12-4; d_gene: -; CDR3nt: TGTGCCAGCAGGGACAGTAGCAATCAGCCCCAGCATTTT; CDR3aa: CASRDSSNQPQHF
abundance: -; j_gene: TRBJ1-4; v_gene: TRBV12-3/TRBV12-4; d_gene: TRBD1; CDR3nt: TGTGCCAGCAGTTCAACTGGGACAGACCCCTTTGCAACTAATGAAAAACTGTTTTTT; CDR3aa: CASSSTGTDPFATNEKLFF
abundance: few; j_gene: TRBJ1-3; v_gene: TRBV28; d_gene: TRBD1; CDR3nt: TGTGCCAGCAGAACAGGGGGCACTGGAAACACCATATATTTT; CDR3aa: CASRTGGTGNTIYF
abundance: -; j_gene: TRBJ2-1; v_gene: TRBV28; d_gene: -; CDR3nt: TGTGCCAGCAGTCTAGGGACCGTGAATGAGCAGTTCTTC; CDR3aa: CASSLGTVNEQFF
abundance: -; j_gene: TRBJ1-1; v_gene: TRBV5-1; d_gene: TRBD1; CDR3nt: TGCGCCAGCAGCCCGGTGGACAGGCGGACTGAAGCTTTCTTT; CDR3aa: CASSPVDRRTEAFF
abundance: few; j_gene: TRBJ2-7; v_gene: TRBV6-5; d_gene: -; CDR3nt: TGTGCCAGCAGTTACAAGGACAGCTCCTACGAGCAGTACTTC; CDR3aa: CASSYKDSSYEQYF
abundance: few; j_gene: TRBJ1-1; v_gene: TRBV15; d_gene: -; CDR3nt: TGTGCCACCAGCAGAACGGGAGAGGCACAAGCTTTCTTT; CDR3aa: CATSRTGEAQAFF